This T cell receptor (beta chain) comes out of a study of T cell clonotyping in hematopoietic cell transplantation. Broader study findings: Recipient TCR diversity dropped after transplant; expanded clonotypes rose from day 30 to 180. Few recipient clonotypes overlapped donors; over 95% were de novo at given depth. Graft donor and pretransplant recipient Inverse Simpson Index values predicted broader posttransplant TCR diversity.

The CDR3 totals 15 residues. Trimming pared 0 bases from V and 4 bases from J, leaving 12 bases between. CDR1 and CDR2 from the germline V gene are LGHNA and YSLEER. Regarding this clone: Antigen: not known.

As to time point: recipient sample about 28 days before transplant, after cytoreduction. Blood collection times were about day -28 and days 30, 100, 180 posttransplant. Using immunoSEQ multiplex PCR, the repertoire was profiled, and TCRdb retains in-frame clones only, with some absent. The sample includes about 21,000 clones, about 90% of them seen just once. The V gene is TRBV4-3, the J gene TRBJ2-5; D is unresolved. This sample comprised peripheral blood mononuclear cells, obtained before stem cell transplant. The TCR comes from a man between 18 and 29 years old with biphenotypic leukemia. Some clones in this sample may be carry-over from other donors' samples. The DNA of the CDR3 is TGCGCCAGCAGCCAAGAGCGCGACGGTGGAGAGACCCAGTACTTC. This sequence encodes CASSQERDGGETQYF.